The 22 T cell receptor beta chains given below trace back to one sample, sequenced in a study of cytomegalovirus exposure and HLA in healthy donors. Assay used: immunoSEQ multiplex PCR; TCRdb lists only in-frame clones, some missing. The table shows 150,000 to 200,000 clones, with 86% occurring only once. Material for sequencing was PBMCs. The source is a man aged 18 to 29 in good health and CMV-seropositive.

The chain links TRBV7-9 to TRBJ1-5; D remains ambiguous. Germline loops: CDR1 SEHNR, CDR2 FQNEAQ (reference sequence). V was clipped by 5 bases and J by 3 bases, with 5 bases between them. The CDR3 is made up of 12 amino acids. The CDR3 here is CASSISNQPQHF. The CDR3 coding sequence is TGTGCCAGCAGCATATCCAATCAGCCCCAGCATTTT.

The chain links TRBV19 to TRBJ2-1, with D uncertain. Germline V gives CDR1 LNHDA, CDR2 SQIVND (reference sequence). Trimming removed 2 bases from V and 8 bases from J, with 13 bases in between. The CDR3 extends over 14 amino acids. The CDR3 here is CASSILGWSDEQFF. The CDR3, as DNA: TGTGCCAGTAGTATACTAGGTTGGAGCGATGAGCAGTTCTTC.

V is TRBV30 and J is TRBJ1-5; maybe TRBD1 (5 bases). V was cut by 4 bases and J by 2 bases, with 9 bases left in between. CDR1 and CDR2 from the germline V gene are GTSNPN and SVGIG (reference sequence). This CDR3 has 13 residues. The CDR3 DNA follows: TGTGCCTGGACCAGGGAGGGCAATCAGCCCCAGCATTTT. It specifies CAWTREGNQPQHF.

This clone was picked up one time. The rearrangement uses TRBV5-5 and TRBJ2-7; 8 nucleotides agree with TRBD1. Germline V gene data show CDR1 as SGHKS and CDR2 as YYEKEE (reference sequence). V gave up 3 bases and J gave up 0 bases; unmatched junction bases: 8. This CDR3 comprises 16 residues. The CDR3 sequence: CASSYRQGSVSYEQYF. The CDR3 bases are TGTGCCAGCAGCTACCGACAGGGGTCTGTCTCCTACGAGCAGTACTTC. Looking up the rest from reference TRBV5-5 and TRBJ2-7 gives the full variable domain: DAGVTQSPTHLIKTRGQQVTLRCSPISGHKSVSWYQQVLGQGPQFIFQYYEKEERGRGNFPDRFSARQFPNYSSELNVNALLLGDSALYLCASSYRQGSVSYEQYFGPGTRLTVT.

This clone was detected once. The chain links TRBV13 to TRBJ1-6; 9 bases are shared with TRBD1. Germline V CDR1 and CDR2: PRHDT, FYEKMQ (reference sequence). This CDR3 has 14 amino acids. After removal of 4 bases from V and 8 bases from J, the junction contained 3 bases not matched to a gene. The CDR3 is CASSSRDRDSPLHF. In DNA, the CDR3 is TGTGCCAGCAGCTCCCGGGACAGGGATTCACCCCTCCACTTT.

The CDR3: CASSLGLAGSREQFF. CDR3 bases: TGTGCCAGCAGCTTAGGACTAGCGGGAAGTAGGGAGCAGTTCTTC. J is TRBJ2-1 and V is TRBV7-2, with TRBD2 matching over 11 bases. CDR3 length: 15 residues. The ends lost 1 base at V and 10 bases at J; junction bases unmatched: 6. Germline V gene data show CDR1 as SGHTA and CDR2 as FQGNSA.

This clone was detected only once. CDR3 coding DNA: TGCGCCAGCATAAACAGGGGGATTCGGCAGCCCCAGCATTTT. As protein: CASINRGIRQPQHF. This chain links TRBV10-1 with TRBJ1-5; 8 positions match TRBD1. Germline CDR1 reads WNHNN; CDR2 reads SYGVQD (reference sequence). The V gene end was trimmed by 7 bases and the J gene end by 7 bases; junction bases not matched to a gene: 9. The CDR3 has 14 amino acids.

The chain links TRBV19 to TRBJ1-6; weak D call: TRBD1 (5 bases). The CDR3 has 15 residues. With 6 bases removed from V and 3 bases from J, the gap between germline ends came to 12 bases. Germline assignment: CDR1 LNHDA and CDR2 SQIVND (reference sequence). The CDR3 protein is CASRRGGVYNSPLHF. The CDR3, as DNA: TGTGCCAGTAGGAGGGGAGGGGTCTATAATTCACCCCTCCACTTT. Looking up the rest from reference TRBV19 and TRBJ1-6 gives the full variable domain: DGGITQSPKYLFRKEGQNVTLSCEQNLNHDAMYWYRQDPGQGLRLIYYSQIVNDFQKGDIAEGYSVSREKKESFPLTVTSAQKNPTAFYLCASRRGGVYNSPLHFGNGTRLTVT.

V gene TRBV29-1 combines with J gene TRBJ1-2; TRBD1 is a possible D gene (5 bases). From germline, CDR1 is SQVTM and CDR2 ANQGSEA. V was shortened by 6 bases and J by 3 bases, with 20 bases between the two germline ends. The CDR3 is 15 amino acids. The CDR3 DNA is TGCAGCGTCCCCGAGCCGGGGGGGTCCCACTATGGCTACACCTTC. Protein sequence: CSVPEPGGSHYGYTF.

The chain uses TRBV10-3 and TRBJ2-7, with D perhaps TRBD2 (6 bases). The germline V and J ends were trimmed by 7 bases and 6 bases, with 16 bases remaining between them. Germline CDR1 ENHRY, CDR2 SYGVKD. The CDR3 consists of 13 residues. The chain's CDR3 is CAITGTPFGEQYF. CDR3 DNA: TGTGCCATCACCGGGACTCCCTTTGGCGAGCAGTACTTC.

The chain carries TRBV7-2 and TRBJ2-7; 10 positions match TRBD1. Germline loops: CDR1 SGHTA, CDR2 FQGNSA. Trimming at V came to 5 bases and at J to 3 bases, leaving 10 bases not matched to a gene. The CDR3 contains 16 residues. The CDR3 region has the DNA TGTGCCAGCAGCGCAACAGCGACAGGGGGCGGCTACGAGCAGTACTTC. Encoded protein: CASSATATGGGYEQYF.

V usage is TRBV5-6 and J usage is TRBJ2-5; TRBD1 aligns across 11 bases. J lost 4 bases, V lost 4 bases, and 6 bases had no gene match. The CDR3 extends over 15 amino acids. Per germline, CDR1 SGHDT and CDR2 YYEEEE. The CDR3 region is CASSRTGTGGETQYF. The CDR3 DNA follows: TGTGCCAGCAGCCGTACCGGGACAGGGGGAGAGACCCAGTACTTC. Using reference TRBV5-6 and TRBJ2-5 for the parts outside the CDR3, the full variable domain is DAGVTQSPTHLIKTRGQQVTLRCSPKSGHDTVSWYQQALGQGPQFIFQYYEEEERQRGNFPDRFSGHQFPNYSSELNVNALLLGDSALYLCASSRTGTGGETQYFGPGTRLLVL.

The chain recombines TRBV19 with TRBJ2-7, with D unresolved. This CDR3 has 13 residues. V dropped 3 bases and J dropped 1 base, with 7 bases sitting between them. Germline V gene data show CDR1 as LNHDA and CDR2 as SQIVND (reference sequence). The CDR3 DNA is TGTGCCAGTAGTATGAAGCCTTCCTACGAGCAGTACTTC. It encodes CASSMKPSYEQYF.

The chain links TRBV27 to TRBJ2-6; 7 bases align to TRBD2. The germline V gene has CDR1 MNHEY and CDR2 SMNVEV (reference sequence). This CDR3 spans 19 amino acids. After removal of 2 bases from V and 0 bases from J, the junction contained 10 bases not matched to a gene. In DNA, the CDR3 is TGTGCCAGCAGTTTAGGGCTGAGCGGGACGGGCTCTGGGGCCAACGTCCTGACTTTC. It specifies CASSLGLSGTGSGANVLTF.

For the CDR3, the DNA is TGTGCCAGCAGCTTCCGGGCAGGGCAAGAGACCCAGTACTTC. This codes for CASSFRAGQETQYF. This chain joins TRBV5-5 and TRBJ2-5; D might be TRBD1 (5 bases). V was trimmed by 2 bases and J by 2 bases, leaving 10 bases between them. Germline CDR1 reads SGHKS; CDR2 reads YYEKEE (reference sequence). The CDR3 runs to 14 residues.

The CDR3 is CAWSSASGNYEQFF. The CDR3, as DNA: TGTGCCTGGAGTAGCGCTAGCGGGAATTATGAGCAGTTCTTC. V gene TRBV30 combines with J gene TRBJ2-1; TRBD2 aligns across 9 bases. The CDR3 is 14 amino acids. Looked up from germline, CDR1 is GTSNPN and CDR2 is SVGIG (reference sequence). With 2 bases clipped from V and 8 bases from J, the junction kept 7 bases outside the gene matches.

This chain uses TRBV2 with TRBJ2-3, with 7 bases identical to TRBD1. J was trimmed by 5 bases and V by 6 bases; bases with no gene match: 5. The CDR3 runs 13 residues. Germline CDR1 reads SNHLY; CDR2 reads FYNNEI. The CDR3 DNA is TGTGCCAGCAGGAGGGACAGTAGAGATACGCAGTATTTT. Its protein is CASRRDSRDTQYF.

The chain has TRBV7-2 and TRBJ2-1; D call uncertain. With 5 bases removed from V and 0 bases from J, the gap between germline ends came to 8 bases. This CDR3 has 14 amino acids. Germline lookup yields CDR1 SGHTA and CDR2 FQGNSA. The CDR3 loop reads CASSIRSSYNEQFF. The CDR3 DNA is TGTGCCAGCAGCATCCGGAGCTCCTACAATGAGCAGTTCTTC.

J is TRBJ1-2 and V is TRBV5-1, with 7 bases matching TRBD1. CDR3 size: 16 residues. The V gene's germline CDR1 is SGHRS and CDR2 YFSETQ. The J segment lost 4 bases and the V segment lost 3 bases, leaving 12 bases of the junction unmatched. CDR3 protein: CASSYRTGTEVYGYTF. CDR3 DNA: TGCGCCAGCAGCTACAGAACCGGGACAGAAGTCTATGGCTACACCTTC.

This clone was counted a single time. The CDR3 sequence is CASSQEVGPQPGGAGGYTF. In DNA form, the CDR3 reads TGCGCCAGCAGCCAAGAGGTGGGCCCCCAACCCGGGGGGGCCGGCGGCTACACCTTC. The chain recombines TRBV4-3 with TRBJ1-2, with a tentative D call TRBD1 (6 bases). CDR1 and CDR2 (germline): LGHNA, YSLEER. The V end lost 0 bases, the J end lost 8 bases, and 28 bases lay between the germline ends. The length of the CDR3 is 19 residues.

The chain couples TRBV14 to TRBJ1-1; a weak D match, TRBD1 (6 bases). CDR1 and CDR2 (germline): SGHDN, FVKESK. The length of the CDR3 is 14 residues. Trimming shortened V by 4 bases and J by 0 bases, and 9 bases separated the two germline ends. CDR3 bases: TGTGCCAGCAGCCTTACAGGGTTGAACACTGAAGCTTTCTTT. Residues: CASSLTGLNTEAFF. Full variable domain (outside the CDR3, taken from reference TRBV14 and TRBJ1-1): EAGVTQFPSHSVIEKGQTVTLRCDPISGHDNLYWYRRVMGKEIKFLLHFVKESKQDESGMPNNRFLAERTGGTYSTLKVQPAELEDSGVYFCASSLTGLNTEAFFGQGTRLTVV.

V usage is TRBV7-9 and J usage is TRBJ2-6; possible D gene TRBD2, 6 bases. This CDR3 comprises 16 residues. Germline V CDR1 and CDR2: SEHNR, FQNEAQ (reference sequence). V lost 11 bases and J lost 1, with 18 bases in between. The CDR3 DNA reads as TGTGCCTATCGGGACTCGAAGAGATCTGGGGCCAACGTCCTGACTTTC. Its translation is CAYRDSKRSGANVLTF.